The present TCR beta chain was sequenced within a study of shared clonotypes between healthy human individuals. CD45RO-negative, CCR7-positively selected cells formed the naive CD8 fraction, excluding terminally differentiated effector memory CD45RA+ cells. All participating donors were Caucasian adults from Nashville, Tennessee. Only in-frame clones appear in the TCRdb table, and some are missing; sequencing was by immunoSEQ multiplex PCR. The sample holds about 2.1 million clones, 90% to 95% seen once. The germline V and J ends were trimmed by 0 bases and 2 bases, with 19 bases remaining between them. The CDR3 extends over 18 amino acids. CDR1 MNHNS and CDR2 SASEGT come from the germline V gene.

Material: naive CD8+ T cells from PBMCs. The receptor's source is a man between 18 and 35 years old in good health. Some clones in this sample may be carry-over from other donors' samples. The V call is TRBV6-1, the J call TRBJ2-5; D possibly uses TRBD1 or TRBD2 (5 bases each). CDR3 loop: CASSEAETRDGGQETQYF. The CDR3 bases are TGTGCCAGCAGTGAAGCGGAAACCCGGGACGGTGGACAAGAGACCCAGTACTTC.